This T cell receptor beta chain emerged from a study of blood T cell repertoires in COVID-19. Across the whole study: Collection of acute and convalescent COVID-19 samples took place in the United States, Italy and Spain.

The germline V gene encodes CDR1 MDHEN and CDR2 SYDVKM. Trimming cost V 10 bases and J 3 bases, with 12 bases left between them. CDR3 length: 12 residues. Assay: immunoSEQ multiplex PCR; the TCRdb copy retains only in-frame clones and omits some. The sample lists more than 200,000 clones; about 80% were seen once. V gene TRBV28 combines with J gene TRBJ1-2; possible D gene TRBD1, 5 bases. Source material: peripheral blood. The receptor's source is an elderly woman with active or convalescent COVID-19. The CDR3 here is CATAGLYYGYTF. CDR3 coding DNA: TGTGCCACCGCAGGGCTTTACTATGGCTACACCTTC.